The 29 T cell receptor beta chains below all came from one sample that was sequenced in a study of cytomegalovirus exposure and HLA in healthy donors. Libraries were prepared by immunoSEQ multiplex PCR; TCRdb keeps only in-frame clonotypes and omits some of them. The sample lists approximately 270,000 clones; less than 90% were seen once. The sample comprised PBMCs. These receptors were taken from a man between 18 and 35 years old in good health and CMV-seropositive.

The sample holds a few counts of this clone. This chain joins TRBV5-4 and TRBJ2-7; 10 nucleotides agree with TRBD2. CDR3 length: 15 amino acids. The junction had 10 bases not matched to a gene; V was cut back by 4 bases and J by 6 bases. Per the germline V gene, CDR1 is SGHNT and CDR2 is YYREEE (reference sequence). CDR3 sequence: CASSTRASGSSEQYF. CDR3 DNA sequence: TGTGCCAGCAGCACTAGGGCTAGCGGGAGTAGCGAGCAGTACTTC. The full variable domain, its missing parts supplied by reference TRBV5-4 and TRBJ2-7, is ETGVTQSPTHLIKTRGQQVTLRCSSQSGHNTVSWYQQALGQGPQFIFQYYREEENGRGNFPPRFSGLQFPNYSSELNVNALELDDSALYLCASSTRASGSSEQYFGPGTRLTVT.

V and J are TRBV25-1 and TRBJ2-1; TRBD2 agrees at 12 bases. The CDR3 totals 15 residues. Unmatched junction bases numbered 6, after V lost 4 bases and J lost 8 bases. Germline V gene sequence: CDR1 MGHDK, CDR2 SYGVNS. CDR3 region: CASSVLAGGPYEQFF. The CDR3 bases are TGTGCCAGCAGTGTTCTAGCGGGAGGGCCTTATGAGCAGTTCTTC.

The rearrangement uses TRBV30 and TRBJ1-4, with 8 bases that match TRBD1. Trimming removed 5 bases from V and 7 bases from J; junction bases left unmatched: 9. This CDR3 region has 14 residues. The germline CDR1 and CDR2 sequences are GTSNPN and SVGIG (reference sequence). The CDR3 here is CAWGGQGKGEKLFF. The CDR3 coding sequence is TGTGCCTGGGGTGGACAGGGTAAGGGTGAAAAACTGTTTTTT.

The rearrangement joins TRBV30 to TRBJ2-7; perhaps D is TRBD1 or TRBD2 (5 bases each). V gave up 1 base and J gave up 6 bases, with 16 bases separating them. CDR1 and CDR2 from the germline V gene are GTSNPN and SVGIG (reference sequence). This CDR3 has 14 residues. CDR3 DNA sequence: TGTGCCTGGAGTGAAGTACACACGGGGCGCGAGCAGTACTTC. Translation gives CAWSEVHTGREQYF.

This chain joins TRBV5-6 and TRBJ2-7, with a weak D call TRBD2 (6 bases). V lost 5 bases to trimming and J lost 0 bases, with 12 bases between them. Germline V gene data show CDR1 as SGHDT and CDR2 as YYEEEE. CDR3 length: 14 residues. The CDR3 here is CASSPRDSSYEQYF. The DNA of the CDR3 is TGTGCCAGCAGTCCACGGGACTCCTCCTACGAGCAGTACTTC.

The chain is built from TRBV5-6 and TRBJ1-3; D is possibly TRBD1 (6 bases). V was clipped by 4 bases and J by 0 bases, with 11 bases between them. Per germline, CDR1 SGHDT and CDR2 YYEEEE. The CDR3 contains 15 residues. The CDR3 protein is CASSQGIYSGNTIYF. CDR3 sequence (DNA): TGTGCCAGCAGCCAGGGGATTTACTCTGGAAACACCATATATTTT.

The DNA of the CDR3 is TGTGCCAGTCGGACAGGAAGTAGCACAGATACGCAGTATTTT. It yields the protein CASRTGSSTDTQYF. The V gene is TRBV6-1, the J gene TRBJ2-3, with 7 nucleotides matching TRBD1. The V gene end was trimmed by 9 bases and the J gene end by 0 bases; junction bases not matched to a gene: 6. The CDR3 totals 14 residues. Germline CDR1 reads MNHNS; CDR2 reads SASEGT.

The CDR3 nucleotides are TGTGCCAGCAGGGGTAGAATTCAGCCCCAGCATTTT. Protein: CASRGRIQPQHF. The J gene is TRBJ1-5, the V gene TRBV2, with D uncertain. Trimming cost V 6 bases and J 6 bases, with 9 bases left between them. Germline V gene data show CDR1 as SNHLY and CDR2 as FYNNEI. This CDR3 is 12 amino acids long. Based on the CDR3 plus reference TRBV2 and TRBJ1-5, the full variable domain is EPEVTQTPSHQVTQMGQEVILRCVPISNHLYFYWYRQILGQKVEFLVSFYNNEISEKSEIFDDQFSVERPDGSNFTLKIRSTKLEDSAMYFCASRGRIQPQHFGDGTRLSIL.

This chain's CDR3 is CASISGENSEQYF. The DNA for the CDR3 is TGCGCCAGCATCTCGGGGGAGAATTCCGAGCAGTACTTC. The chain uses TRBV5-1 and TRBJ2-7; maybe TRBD2 (6 bases). This CDR3 comprises 13 residues. V lost 6 bases to trimming and J lost 6 bases, with 16 bases between them. Germline-derived CDR1 and CDR2 are SGHRS and YFSETQ.

The gene calls are TRBV7-2 and TRBJ2-1, with D possibly TRBD2 on 5 matching bases. The V gene lost 5 bases and the J gene lost 8 bases, with 16 bases spanning the gap. CDR1 and CDR2 from the germline V gene are SGHTA and FQGNSA. This CDR3 has 14 residues. The CDR3 region has the DNA TGTGCCAGCAGCCCGGGGTCCCCCAGGCATGAGCAGTTCTTC. Translated: CASSPGSPRHEQFF.

This chain links TRBV11-3 with TRBJ2-3; D is possibly TRBD2 (5 bases). CDR1 is SGHNT, CDR2 YENEEA, per germline. There are 14 residues in the CDR3. The V gene lost 5 bases and the J gene lost 8 bases, with 17 bases spanning the gap. The CDR3 loop is CASSLGPGTGTQYF. The DNA of the CDR3 is TGTGCCAGCAGCCTCGGCCCGGGAACCGGTACGCAGTATTTT.

V and J are TRBV4-1 and TRBJ2-2; the D gene could be TRBD1 or TRBD2 (6 bases each). Trimming shortened V by 1 base and J by 7 bases, and 13 bases separated the two germline ends. Germline V gene sequence: CDR1 MGHRA, CDR2 YSYEKL. This CDR3 is built from 15 residues. Written as DNA, the CDR3 is TGCGCCAGCAGCCAAGTGGGGGGCGCGGGCGGGGAGCTGTTTTTT. Its protein is CASSQVGGAGGELFF.

The genes are TRBV6-5 and TRBJ1-3; D gene ambiguous. The CDR3 sequence is 16 residues long. Germline lookup yields CDR1 MNHEY and CDR2 SVGAGI. The ends were cut back, 0 bases at V and 2 bases at J, with 11 bases in the middle. CDR3 amino acids: CASSYSTSQAGNTIYF. CDR3 DNA sequence: TGTGCCAGCAGTTACTCCACCAGTCAGGCTGGAAACACCATATATTTT.

CDR3 coding DNA: TGTGCCTGGAGAAAGGACAGGGGGCCTTTTGGGCAGTACTTC. Amino acid sequence: CAWRKDRGPFGQYF. The chain employs TRBV30 and TRBJ2-7; 11 nucleotides agree with TRBD1. The V gene's germline CDR1 is GTSNPN and CDR2 SVGIG (reference sequence). V dropped 3 bases and J dropped 9; count of bases not matched to a gene: 10. The CDR3 consists of 14 residues.

The rearrangement uses TRBV6-6 and TRBJ2-7; unclear D gene. The CDR3 covers 13 residues. In germline, CDR1 is MNHNY, CDR2 SVGAGI (reference sequence). Between the trimmed V and J ends, which lost 6 bases and 4 bases, there was a span of 13 bases. The CDR3 spells CASSLTEGYEQYF. In DNA form, the CDR3 reads TGTGCCAGCAGCTTGACTGAAGGATACGAGCAGTACTTC.

The chain employs TRBV2 and TRBJ2-5; D is perhaps TRBD2 (5 bases). Germline V gene data show CDR1 as SNHLY and CDR2 as FYNNEI. The length of the CDR3 is 13 residues. Trimming pared 2 bases from V and 9 bases from J, leaving 13 bases between. The DNA of the CDR3 is TGTGCCAGCAGTGAAACCCCCACCGGGGCCCAGTACTTC. Amino acids: CASSETPTGAQYF.

The chain employs TRBV25-1 and TRBJ2-5, with D perhaps matching TRBD1 or TRBD2 (5 bases each). V was clipped by 2 bases and J by 5 bases, with 15 bases between them. Germline CDR1 and CDR2: MGHDK and SYGVNS. The CDR3 has 15 residues. The CDR3 protein is CASSEGGRAVETQYF. Written as DNA, the CDR3 is TGTGCCAGCAGTGAAGGAGGCAGGGCCGTGGAGACCCAGTACTTC.

V and J are TRBV25-1 and TRBJ2-7, with D hard to call. Trimming pared 7 bases from V and 3 bases from J, leaving 7 bases between. The CDR3 extends over 11 amino acids. Germline V gene data show CDR1 as MGHDK and CDR2 as SYGVNS. DNA for the CDR3: TGTGCCAGCATTTATAACTACGAGCAGTACTTC. It yields the protein CASIYNYEQYF.

This clone was counted a few times. The chain joins TRBV27 to TRBJ1-2; D call uncertain. V lost 3 bases, J lost 3 bases, and 8 bases lay in between. Germline CDR1 reads MNHEY; CDR2 reads SMNVEV (reference sequence). There are 13 residues in the CDR3. This CDR3 is CASSLREHYGYTF. CDR3 DNA: TGTGCCAGCAGTTTGCGGGAACACTATGGCTACACCTTC.

This rearrangement joins TRBV27 to TRBJ1-1; D perhaps matches TRBD1 (6 bases). The CDR3 consists of 15 residues. V was shortened by 3 bases and J by 4 bases, with 15 bases between the two germline ends. Germline CDR1 and CDR2: MNHEY and SMNVEV (reference sequence). The CDR3: CASSFDYREGTEAFF. CDR3 nucleotides: TGTGCCAGCAGTTTTGATTACAGGGAGGGCACTGAAGCTTTCTTT.

The rearrangement links TRBV5-1 to TRBJ2-5; 8 nucleotides line up with TRBD2. Germline-derived CDR1 and CDR2 are SGHRS and YFSETQ. Trimming took 2 bases from V and 4 from J; bases not matched to a gene: 13. The CDR3 runs 17 residues. CDR3: CASSLAGVKSRGETQYF. Here the CDR3 DNA reads TGCGCCAGCAGCTTAGCGGGAGTGAAGTCACGGGGAGAGACCCAGTACTTC.

This sequence joins TRBV7-2 and TRBJ2-3; 8 nucleotides align to TRBD1. With V trimmed by 5 bases and J by 0 bases, 4 bases remained unmatched. The V gene's germline CDR1 is SGHTA and CDR2 FQGNSA. The CDR3 is 15 amino acids. CDR3 region: CASSRQGQSTDTQYF. Written as DNA, the CDR3 is TGTGCCAGCAGCCGACAGGGGCAAAGCACAGATACGCAGTATTTT.

The chain is built from TRBV11-2 and TRBJ2-7, with 9 bases that match TRBD2. The trim removed 2 bases at V and 4 bases at J, leaving 6 bases unmatched. The CDR3 totals 15 residues. Germline V gene sequence: CDR1 SGHAT, CDR2 FQNNGV. The CDR3 coding sequence is TGTGCCAGCAGCTTAAGCGGGGGGAGAGGGTACGAGCAGTACTTC. This codes for CASSLSGGRGYEQYF.

About this clone: Additional DNA sequences in this sample encode the identical CDR3. This chain connects TRBV20-1 to TRBJ1-2; no clear D gene. CDR1 is DFQATT and CDR2 is SNEGSKA in the germline V gene (reference sequence). The V gene lost 6 bases and the J gene lost 2 bases, with 7 bases spanning the gap. The CDR3 spans 11 residues. CDR3 bases: TGCAGTGCCACAGTGAACTATGGCTACACCTTC. This translates into CSATVNYGYTF.

This rearrangement joins TRBV2 to TRBJ1-5; 10 positions match TRBD1. The CDR3 spans 15 residues. The germline CDR1 and CDR2 sequences are SNHLY and FYNNEI. J was trimmed by 3 bases and V by 5 bases; bases with no gene match: 4. The CDR3 loop is CASSLDRGDNQPQHF. The CDR3 DNA sequence: TGTGCCAGCAGTTTGGACAGGGGGGACAATCAGCCCCAGCATTTT.

The rearrangement uses TRBV5-6 and TRBJ2-3; D gene unclear. Trimming left V 0 bases short and J 5 bases short, with 7 bases between. The CDR3 is made up of 13 amino acids. Germline values: CDR1 SGHDT, CDR2 YYEEEE. The CDR3 DNA is TGTGCCAGCAGCTTGGTGCACCTAGATACGCAGTATTTT. Its translation is CASSLVHLDTQYF.

J is TRBJ2-5 and V is TRBV14; D ambiguous. Trimming left V 0 bases short and J 1 base short, with 15 bases between. CDR3 size: 17 residues. Germline lookup yields CDR1 SGHDN and CDR2 FVKESK. The chain's CDR3 is CASSQDTLSQIQETQYF. The CDR3 DNA reads TGTGCCAGCAGCCAAGATACCCTTAGTCAAATCCAAGAGACCCAGTACTTC.

The chain couples TRBV6-5 to TRBJ2-7, with 7 bases that match TRBD1. Germline assignment: CDR1 MNHEY and CDR2 SVGAGI. After removal of 4 bases from V and 6 bases from J, the junction contained 3 bases not matched to a gene. The CDR3 extends over 12 amino acids. The CDR3 region has the DNA TGTGCCAGCAGTTCGACAGGGCGCGAGCAGTACTTC. Its translation: CASSSTGREQYF.

The CDR3 region is CASSLVLGAGVIDEQFF. The CDR3 DNA is TGCGCCAGCAGCTTGGTCTTAGGAGCGGGAGTGATCGATGAGCAGTTCTTC. The genes are TRBV5-1 and TRBJ2-1; 8 positions agree with TRBD2. The CDR3 contains 17 residues. Trimming took 0 bases from V and 8 from J; bases not matched to a gene: 13. CDR1 is SGHRS and CDR2 is YFSETQ in the germline V gene. The full variable domain, in which reference TRBV5-1 and TRBJ2-1 provide the parts outside the CDR3, is KAGVTQTPRYLIKTRGQQVTLSCSPISGHRSVSWYQQTPGQGLQFLFEYFSETQRNKGNFPGRFSGRQFSNSRSEMNVSTLELGDSALYLCASSLVLGAGVIDEQFFGPGTRLTVL.